One and the same sample provided the 32 T cell receptor delta chains below, sequenced in a study of gamma-delta chains in newborns, infants, children. TCRdb repeated clone calling on the reads with CATT. The sample includes roughly 4,400 delta-chain clones, over 30% of them seen just once. Sequencing was performed on blood. All receptors come from a child who received the measles vaccine.

V usage is TRDV1 and J usage is TRDJ1, with 9 bases that match TRDD3. Trimming removed 4 bases from V and 0 bases from J; junction bases left unmatched: 18. Looked up from germline, CDR1 is TSWWSYY and CDR2 is QGS. The CDR3 runs 20 residues. CDR3 sequence: CALGALWGMVFGHDTDKLIF. CDR3 DNA: TGTGCTCTTGGGGCCCTCTGGGGGATGGTGTTTGGACACGACACCGATAAACTCATCTTT.

This chain links TRDV2 with TRDJ3, with TRDD3 identical over 8 bases. V lost 0 bases and J lost 2; bases outside the gene matches: 5. The germline V gene encodes CDR1 GEAIGNYY and CDR2 EKD. The CDR3 is 18 residues long. The DNA of the CDR3 is TGTGCCTGTGACACCGCAGGGATACGGACCTGGGACACCCGACAGATGTTTTTC. It yields the protein CACDTAGIRTWDTRQMFF.

This sequence joins TRDV1 and TRDJ2; 7 bases fit TRDD3. The germline V gene encodes CDR1 TSWWSYY and CDR2 QGS. Unmatched junction bases numbered 12, after V lost 3 bases and J lost 5 bases. The CDR3 is 17 residues long. The chain's CDR3 is CALGDLGGDKPTAQLFF. The CDR3 nucleotides read TGTGCTCTTGGGGACCTCGGAGGGGATAAGCCTACAGCACAACTCTTCTTT.

V and J are TRDV1 and TRDJ1; 9 positions match TRDD3. V was clipped by 2 bases and J by 0 bases; unmatched bases: 13. This CDR3 spans 19 amino acids. Germline V gene sequence: CDR1 TSWWSYY, CDR2 QGS. Written as DNA, the CDR3 is TGTGCTCTTGGGGAAACCTACGATGACTGGGGGACGTACACCGATAAACTCATCTTT. Translation gives CALGETYDDWGTYTDKLIF.

This clone appeared a few times. This rearrangement joins TRDV3 to TRDJ1; D remains ambiguous. The germline gives CDR1 TVYSNPD, CDR2 GDNSRS (reference sequence). The germline V and J ends were trimmed by 4 bases and 4 bases, with 16 bases remaining between them. The CDR3 is 13 amino acids. As DNA, the CDR3 is TGTGCCTCTTGGGTACGCCGGGACGATAAACTCATCTTT. This gives the protein CASWVRRDDKLIF.

This clone has a handful of counts. The chain joins TRDV1 to TRDJ1; perhaps TRDD2 as D (6 bases). The V and J ends lost 3 bases and 1 base respectively, with 33 bases between them. Germline assignment: CDR1 TSWWSYY and CDR2 QGS. The CDR3 extends over 22 amino acids. CDR3 bases: TGTGCTCTTGGGGAGCCTCGCCTTCCCCCAGGGTACGCGGGAAGCGTCACCGATAAACTCATCTTT. This encodes CALGEPRLPPGYAGSVTDKLIF.

The chain has TRDV1 and TRDJ1; D is possibly TRDD3 (6 bases). CDR3 length equals 22 residues. Trimming left V 0 bases short and J 0 bases short, with 29 bases between. The germline V gene has CDR1 TSWWSYY and CDR2 QGS. The CDR3 DNA is TGTGCTCTTGGGGAACTAGGGACCCGTAAGGATACCTATCAGAGGTACACCGATAAACTCATCTTT. As protein: CALGELGTRKDTYQRYTDKLIF.

This clone was observed a few times. For the CDR3, the DNA is TGTGCCTTCTTTGACTGGGGGATACTCTGGAACGATAAACTCATCTTT. It is translated as CAFFDWGILWNDKLIF. The chain uses TRDV3 and TRDJ1, with 12 bases fitting TRDD3. Trimming at V came to 3 bases and at J to 4 bases, leaving 12 bases not matched to a gene. Germline V CDR1 and CDR2: TVYSNPD, GDNSRS (reference sequence). This CDR3 has 16 amino acids.

This clone has more than one count but fewer than ten. The gene calls are TRDV1 and TRDJ1; 11 positions match TRDD3. The length of the CDR3 is 20 residues. V lost 2 bases and J lost 0; bases outside the gene matches: 14. Germline V gene data show CDR1 as TSWWSYY and CDR2 as QGS. CDR3 nucleotides: TGTGCTCTTGGGGAAGTTTCCTTCGTCTGGGGGATACCCGACACCGATAAACTCATCTTT. This translates into CALGEVSFVWGIPDTDKLIF.

Points on this clone: Other DNA sequences from this sample encode an identical CDR3 as well. The rearrangement uses TRDV1 and TRDJ1; 12 nucleotides align to TRDD3. Germline assignment: CDR1 TSWWSYY and CDR2 QGS. The CDR3 spans 23 residues. V trimming: 0 bases; J trimming: 0 bases; junction bases outside the gene matches: 20. CDR3 in DNA: TGTGCTCTTGGGGAACTATCCCCTACCCTGTACTGGGGGATACCCCCGTACACCGATAAACTCATCTTT. Translation gives CALGELSPTLYWGIPPYTDKLIF.

By its share, this clone is large. Different DNA sequences within this sample yield the same CDR3. The J gene is TRDJ1, the V gene TRDV1, with a tentative D call TRDD3 (9 bases). V was shortened by 3 bases and J by 0 bases, with 38 bases between the two germline ends. CDR1 is TSWWSYY and CDR2 is QGS in the germline V gene. The CDR3 totals 24 residues. CDR3 DNA sequence: TGTGCTCTTGGGGACTTATTGCTTCGGCCTTCCTATGGGGGGATACTCCCTTACACCGATAAACTCATCTTT. It codes for CALGDLLLRPSYGGILPYTDKLIF.

V usage is TRDV1 and J usage is TRDJ1; 7 positions match TRDD3. The J segment lost 0 bases and the V segment lost 0 bases, leaving 16 bases of the junction unmatched. The CDR3 has 20 residues. Looked up from germline, CDR1 is TSWWSYY and CDR2 is QGS. CDR3 bases: TGTGCTCTTGGGGAACTACATCCTGGGTATGGGGGACGGAACACCGATAAACTCATCTTT. Translation: CALGELHPGYGGRNTDKLIF.

This clone appeared a few times. The chain combines TRDV1 with TRDJ1; D remains unclear. V was shortened by 4 bases and J by 7 bases, with 16 bases between the two germline ends. Germline values: CDR1 TSWWSYY, CDR2 QGS. This CDR3 contains 14 residues. The CDR3 DNA reads TGTGCTCTTGGGGGACCGTCTTCGGAAGCTAAACTCATCTTT. Its translation: CALGGPSSEAKLIF.

This clone has more than one count but fewer than ten. This chain connects TRDV1 to TRDJ1, with 8 bases lining up with TRDD2. This CDR3 has 24 residues. Trimming took 3 bases from V and 0 from J; bases not matched to a gene: 30. Germline CDR1 is TSWWSYY and CDR2 is QGS. The CDR3: CALGDLFFLRLQGSKREYTDKLIF. CDR3 DNA: TGTGCTCTTGGGGATCTATTCTTCCTACGTTTACAGGGCTCCAAGCGGGAGTACACCGATAAACTCATCTTT.

The CDR3 protein is CALGELRRGIITDKLIF. In DNA, the CDR3 is TGTGCTCTTGGGGAACTGAGGCGGGGGATCATTACCGATAAACTCATCTTT. The V call is TRDV1, the J call TRDJ1; 7 nucleotides match TRDD3. Losses at the gene ends were 0 bases for V and 2 bases for J; bases not matched to a gene: 9. Per the germline V gene, CDR1 is TSWWSYY and CDR2 is QGS. This CDR3 is built from 17 residues.

Concerning this clone itself: One end of the junction varies from germline; a read error may be responsible. Distinct nucleotide sequences in the sample also encode this CDR3. The chain recombines TRDV1 with TRDJ1, with TRDD3 matching over 11 bases. Germline V gene data show CDR1 as TSWWSYY and CDR2 as QGS. The CDR3 contains 22 residues. CDR3 nucleotide sequence: TGCGCTCTTGGGGCTTCCTACCCTCTTATACTGGGGGATAATCCTTTCGCCGATAAACTCATCTTT. Translation: CALGASYPLILGDNPFADKLIF.

V and J are TRDV3 and TRDJ1; D ambiguous. Germline assignment: CDR1 TVYSNPD and CDR2 GDNSRS (reference sequence). The CDR3 covers 16 residues. V lost 0 bases and J lost 1, with 18 bases in between. The CDR3 DNA sequence: TGTGCCTTTAGGGGGTCTCCTGGTGCCTTCACCGATAAACTCATCTTT. The encoded protein is CAFRGSPGAFTDKLIF.

This chain joins TRDV1 and TRDJ1, with 8 bases identical to TRDD3. Trimming at V came to 4 bases and at J to 0 bases, leaving 22 bases not matched to a gene. CDR3 length: 21 residues. The germline CDR1 and CDR2 sequences are TSWWSYY and QGS. CDR3 in amino acids: CALGVSNPLRGYPHYTDKLIF. In DNA form, the CDR3 reads TGTGCTCTTGGGGTCTCTAATCCCCTTCGGGGATACCCCCATTACACCGATAAACTCATCTTT.

This chain uses TRDV3 with TRDJ1; 10 bases are a match to TRDD3. There are 17 residues in the CDR3. Germline values: CDR1 TVYSNPD, CDR2 GDNSRS (reference sequence). V trimming: 2 bases; J trimming: 4 bases; junction bases outside the gene matches: 16. CDR3 bases: TGTGCCTTTTGGAGACTACGCAACTGGGGGATTCGCGATAAACTCATCTTT. This gives the protein CAFWRLRNWGIRDKLIF.

The chain combines TRDV1 with TRDJ1; 10 bases are shared with TRDD3. This CDR3 contains 19 residues. The junction had 10 bases not matched to a gene; V was cut back by 0 bases and J by 0 bases. In germline, CDR1 is TSWWSYY, CDR2 QGS. As DNA, the CDR3 is TGTGCTCTTGGGGAACTTAGCAGGTACTGGGGGATGTACACCGATAAACTCATCTTT. The encoded protein is CALGELSRYWGMYTDKLIF.

A note on this clone: Other nucleotide sequences from this sample produce the same CDR3. V is TRDV1 and J is TRDJ1, with TRDD3 matching over 7 bases. The J segment lost 0 bases and the V segment lost 6 bases, leaving 31 bases of the junction unmatched. From germline, CDR1 is TSWWSYY and CDR2 QGS. The CDR3 totals 23 residues. The CDR3 reads CALGENRLRRYWGSEGYTDKLIF. CDR3 bases: TGTGCTCTTGGCGAAAATCGACTACGGAGATACTGGGGATCGGAGGGGTACACCGATAAACTCATCTTT.

The chain employs TRDV1 and TRDJ1; TRDD2 agrees at 8 bases. Germline V gene data show CDR1 as TSWWSYY and CDR2 as QGS. This CDR3 is built from 24 residues. Losses at the gene ends were 0 bases for V and 0 bases for J; bases not matched to a gene: 27. CDR3 nucleotide sequence: TGTGCTCTTGGGGAACTAGTATGGTCCTTCCTAGAAAGTACTTGGGGGCCCCACACCGATAAACTCATCTTT. Translating it yields CALGELVWSFLESTWGPHTDKLIF.

By frequency in the sample, this clone is medium-sized. The V gene is TRDV2, the J gene TRDJ3; D unclear. Deletions cut 0 bases from V and 4 bases from J, with 0 bases between. This CDR3 comprises 13 residues. Germline loops: CDR1 GEAIGNYY, CDR2 EKD. The CDR3 region has the DNA TGTGCCTGTGACACCTGGGACACCCGACAGATGTTTTTC. This sequence encodes CACDTWDTRQMFF.

This clone is medium-sized by share. The chain recombines TRDV1 with TRDJ1, with 7 positions matching TRDD3. V shed 0 bases and J 8 bases; nucleotides not matched to a gene: 15. CDR3 length: 17 residues. Germline V gene data show CDR1 as TSWWSYY and CDR2 as QGS. The CDR3 sequence: CALGELRYWGEGRKLIF. In DNA form, the CDR3 reads TGTGCTCTTGGGGAACTACGCTACTGGGGCGAAGGGAGGAAACTCATCTTT.

This clone was detected once. This chain joins TRDV1 and TRDJ3; TRDD3 agrees at 10 bases. The ends lost 5 bases at V and 0 bases at J; junction bases unmatched: 25. The CDR3 is 25 residues long. CDR1 TSWWSYY and CDR2 QGS come from the germline V gene. The CDR3 DNA follows: TGTGCTCTTGGGAATTACAACCCTTCCCCAGACTGGGGGATCAATCACTCCTGGGACACCCGACAGATGTTTTTC. It encodes CALGNYNPSPDWGINHSWDTRQMFF.

The sample holds a few counts of this clone. This rearrangement joins TRDV3 to TRDJ2; TRDD3 aligns across 7 bases. V trimming: 1 base; J trimming: 0 bases; junction bases outside the gene matches: 14. Germline V gene sequence: CDR1 TVYSNPD, CDR2 GDNSRS (reference sequence). The CDR3 sequence is 18 residues long. The CDR3 DNA reads TGTGCCTTTATTCTGCCTCACTGGGGTACAGCTTTGACAGCACAACTCTTCTTT. It is translated as CAFILPHWGTALTAQLFF. Filled out from reference TRDV3 and TRDJ2, the complete variable domain reads CDKVTQSSPDQTVASGSEVVLLCTYDTVYSNPDLFWYRIRPDYSFQFVFYGDNSRSEGADFTQGRFSVKHILTQKAFHLVISPVRTEDSATYYCAFILPHWGTALTAQLFFGKGTQLIVEP.

This clone showed up just a few times. The chain employs TRDV1 and TRDJ1; 9 nucleotides line up with TRDD3. This CDR3 has 17 residues. Germline V gene lookup returns CDR1 TSWWSYY and CDR2 QGS. V trimming: 0 bases; J trimming: 4 bases; junction bases outside the gene matches: 9. CDR3 region: CALGELEGGILVDKLIF. DNA for the CDR3: TGTGCTCTTGGGGAACTTGAGGGGGGGATACTTGTCGATAAACTCATCTTT.

This sequence joins TRDV1 and TRDJ1; TRDD2 matches at 9 bases. The germline gives CDR1 TSWWSYY, CDR2 QGS. The CDR3 is 21 amino acids. V trimming: 9 bases; J trimming: 0 bases; junction bases outside the gene matches: 26. The CDR3, as DNA: TGTGCTCTATCCCTTCCTTCCTACGTTCCTCCGAGCATCCTATACACCGATAAACTCATCTTT. Translation: CALSLPSYVPPSILYTDKLIF.

This chain links TRDV1 with TRDJ1; 12 bases are a match to TRDD3. From germline, CDR1 is TSWWSYY and CDR2 QGS. J lost 0 bases, V lost 2 bases, and 40 bases had no gene match. The CDR3 contains 29 residues. CDR3 nucleotide sequence: TGTGCTCTTGGGGAAACAGAACCGCCTTCCTACATTATCGGGTTCGTACTGGGGGATACATCCAGGTACACCGATAAACTCATCTTT. Its protein product is CALGETEPPSYIIGFVLGDTSRYTDKLIF.

There are a few counts of this clone. The V and J genes are TRDV3 and TRDJ1; 8 bases agree with TRDD3. V gave up 5 bases and J gave up 0 bases; unmatched junction bases: 8. The CDR3 spans 14 residues. CDR1 is TVYSNPD, CDR2 GDNSRS, per germline (reference sequence). CDR3 sequence: CASYWGANTDKLIF. The CDR3, as DNA: TGTGCCAGCTACTGGGGGGCAAACACCGATAAACTCATCTTT. The full variable domain, rest sourced from reference TRDV3 and TRDJ1, is CDKVTQSSPDQTVASGSEVVLLCTYDTVYSNPDLFWYRIRPDYSFQFVFYGDNSRSEGADFTQGRFSVKHILTQKAFHLVISPVRTEDSATYYCASYWGANTDKLIFGKGTRVTVEP.

The chain joins TRDV1 to TRDJ1, with 11 bases that match TRDD3. This CDR3 region has 18 residues. The V gene end was trimmed by 0 bases and the J gene end by 11 bases; junction bases not matched to a gene: 17. Germline values: CDR1 TSWWSYY, CDR2 QGS. The CDR3 sequence: CALGELTNSYWGIGGLIF. CDR3 in DNA: TGTGCTCTTGGGGAACTTACCAATTCCTACTGGGGGATAGGGGGGCTCATCTTT.

The chain links TRDV1 to TRDJ2; possible D gene TRDD3, 5 bases. Per germline, CDR1 TSWWSYY and CDR2 QGS. Deletions cut 3 bases from V and 0 bases from J, with 20 bases between. The CDR3 consists of 19 residues. CDR3 nucleotide sequence: TGTGCTCTTGGGGACCAGAGGACGCTGGGATTCGCTTTGACAGCACAACTCTTCTTT. It yields the protein CALGDQRTLGFALTAQLFF.